The next 17 T cell receptor beta chains were all read from a single sample in a study of blood T cell repertoires in COVID-19. Repertoires were generated with immunoSEQ multiplex PCR, while TCRdb's copy carries only in-frame clones and drops some. Found here are 150,000 or so clones, 70% to 85% of them singletons; the top ten hold approximately 30%. Sequenced: peripheral blood. These receptor sequences come from a woman in her fifties or sixties with acute or convalescent COVID-19.

The rearrangement uses TRBV5-6 and TRBJ2-2, with 11 bases that match TRBD1. V was pared by 2 bases and J by 6 bases, with 9 bases of the junction left unmatched. The CDR3 is made up of 17 amino acids. Germline-derived CDR1 and CDR2 are SGHDT and YYEEEE. CDR3 protein: CASSFEWTGGFPGELFF. CDR3 sequence (DNA): TGTGCCAGCAGCTTCGAGTGGACAGGGGGCTTCCCCGGGGAGCTGTTTTTT.

The rearrangement joins TRBV19 to TRBJ2-1; a weak D match, TRBD2 (5 bases). This CDR3 has 15 residues. V dropped 5 bases and J dropped 4 bases, with 15 bases sitting between them. Germline CDR1 and CDR2: LNHDA and SQIVND (reference sequence). CDR3 nucleotide sequence: TGTGCCAGTAGTCCCAACGGAGGACGATACAATGAGCAGTTCTTC. It is translated as CASSPNGGRYNEQFF.

V usage is TRBV9 and J usage is TRBJ1-6; TRBD1 matches 8 bases. The junction had 9 bases not matched to a gene; V was cut back by 4 bases and J by 6 bases. The V gene's germline CDR1 is SGDLS and CDR2 YYNGEE. This CDR3 region has 16 residues. CDR3: CASSRIGQGSNSPLHF. The CDR3, as DNA: TGTGCCAGCAGCAGAATCGGACAGGGCTCTAATTCACCCCTCCACTTT.

This rearrangement joins TRBV18 to TRBJ1-2; tentatively, D is TRBD1 (5 bases). The CDR3 has 15 residues. Germline V gene data show CDR1 as KGHSH and CDR2 as LQKENI. Between the trimmed V and J ends, which lost 0 bases and 7 bases, there was a span of 15 bases. The DNA for the CDR3 is TGTGCCAGCTCACCACCGGCTTTTCGACAGAGTGGCTACACCTTC. Translating gives CASSPPAFRQSGYTF.

V and J are TRBV18 and TRBJ2-1, with TRBD1 matching over 11 bases. The V segment lost 3 bases and the J segment 3 bases; nucleotides outside the gene matches: 7. Germline lookup yields CDR1 KGHSH and CDR2 LQKENI. CDR3 size: 17 residues. The CDR3 loop is CASSPSFGTGGYNEQFF. CDR3 sequence (DNA): TGTGCCAGCTCACCTTCTTTCGGGACAGGGGGCTACAATGAGCAGTTCTTC.

The chain employs TRBV5-1 and TRBJ1-4; 7 nucleotides match TRBD1. The V gene's germline CDR1 is SGHRS and CDR2 YFSETQ. The CDR3 totals 14 residues. V gave up 4 bases and J gave up 7 bases; unmatched junction bases: 7. CDR3 protein: CASSTRQGSEKLFF. The CDR3, as DNA: TGCGCCAGCAGCACCCGACAGGGAAGTGAAAAACTGTTTTTT.

The rearrangement joins TRBV9 to TRBJ2-6; 9 nucleotides align to TRBD1. CDR1 is SGDLS, CDR2 YYNGEE, per germline. The ends lost 4 bases at V and 4 bases at J; junction bases unmatched: 6. This CDR3 spans 16 amino acids. DNA of the CDR3: TGTGCCAGCAGCCCCCGGACAGGGGTAGGGGCCAACGTCCTGACTTTC. Protein sequence: CASSPRTGVGANVLTF.

The rearrangement uses TRBV19 and TRBJ2-1; D might be TRBD2 (5 bases). The CDR3 loop spans 22 amino acids. V dropped 5 bases and J dropped 5 bases, with 37 bases sitting between them. Germline V gives CDR1 LNHDA, CDR2 SQIVND (reference sequence). CDR3: CASSRYGSPQRSGSNKDNEQFF. The CDR3 bases are TGTGCCAGTAGTCGATATGGGTCCCCTCAGAGGAGCGGATCCAATAAGGACAATGAGCAGTTCTTC.

The chain joins TRBV5-4 to TRBJ1-4; the D gene is possibly TRBD1 (5 bases). V shed 2 bases and J shed 12 bases, with 17 bases lying between them. The CDR3 is made up of 14 amino acids. Germline V gene data show CDR1 as SGHNT and CDR2 as YYREEE (reference sequence). The CDR3: CASSFGQGGGELFF. Here the CDR3 DNA reads TGTGCCAGCAGCTTTGGGCAAGGCGGGGGGGAACTGTTTTTT.

The rearrangement joins TRBV19 to TRBJ1-1; maybe TRBD1 (5 bases). This CDR3 has 15 residues. Germline loops: CDR1 LNHDA, CDR2 SQIVND (reference sequence). Trimming took off 5 bases at V and 0 bases at J, with 13 bases between the two ends. In DNA form, the CDR3 reads TGTGCCAGTAGTCCCCAGGGACTTTTGAACACTGAAGCTTTCTTT. Encoded protein: CASSPQGLLNTEAFF.

The chain employs TRBV5-6 and TRBJ1-5; no clear D gene. Trimming took 0 bases from V and 3 from J, leaving 13 bases between them. Germline CDR1 is SGHDT and CDR2 is YYEEEE. The CDR3 loop spans 16 amino acids. The CDR3 bases are TGTGCCAGCAGCTTGGCTTTGGGGAGGGACAATCAGCCCCAGCATTTT. Protein sequence: CASSLALGRDNQPQHF.

V and J are TRBV7-6 and TRBJ1-1; TRBD1 might be the D (6 bases). V gave up 8 bases and J gave up 6 bases, with 13 bases separating them. The CDR3 loop spans 12 amino acids. CDR1 and CDR2 (germline): SGHVS, FNYEAQ. The CDR3 DNA reads as TGTGCCAGCCAGGCCGAGGGGGCTGAAGCTTTCTTT. It is translated as CASQAEGAEAFF.

This chain links TRBV27 with TRBJ1-2; D remains ambiguous. Germline CDR1 and CDR2: MNHEY and SMNVEV (reference sequence). The CDR3 covers 15 residues. V was shortened by 4 bases and J by 4 bases, with 16 bases between the two germline ends. The CDR3 spells CASSSSPSARYGYTF. CDR3 sequence (DNA): TGTGCCAGCAGTTCATCCCCAAGCGCCCGCTATGGCTACACCTTC.

J is TRBJ1-4 and V is TRBV28; TRBD1 might be the D (6 bases). The germline V gene has CDR1 MDHEN and CDR2 SYDVKM. The CDR3 sequence is 12 residues long. The ends were cut back, 3 bases at V and 8 bases at J, with 7 bases in the middle. Here the CDR3 DNA reads TGTGCCAGCAGTTTTACAGGGGAAAAACTGTTTTTT. The encoded protein is CASSFTGEKLFF.

The CDR3 reads CASSLGSGGQTEAFF. The CDR3, as DNA: TGTGCCAGCTCACTCGGCTCAGGGGGTCAAACTGAAGCTTTCTTT. This chain joins TRBV18 and TRBJ1-1, with 7 bases aligning to TRBD1. The CDR3 is 15 amino acids. With V trimmed by 4 bases and J by 5 bases, 10 bases remained unmatched. The germline V gene encodes CDR1 KGHSH and CDR2 LQKENI.

This clone occurred a few times. This chain connects TRBV3-1 (or the pseudogene TRBV3-2) to TRBJ2-3; no reliable D call. Germline V gene lookup returns CDR1 LGHDT and CDR2 YNNKEL (reference sequence). V shed 3 bases and J shed 2 bases, with 9 bases lying between them. The CDR3 runs to 14 residues. CDR3 protein: CASSQPDSTDTQYF. The CDR3 region has the DNA TGTGCCAGCAGCCAGCCAGACTCCACAGATACGCAGTATTTT.

The chain uses TRBV3-1 (or the pseudogene TRBV3-2) and TRBJ1-1; 10 nucleotides line up with TRBD1. V was pared by 5 bases and J by 6 bases, with 3 bases of the junction left unmatched. Germline values: CDR1 LGHDT, CDR2 YNNKEL (reference sequence). This CDR3 has 13 residues. CDR3 nucleotides: TGTGCCAGCAGCGGGGACAGGGGTGCTGAAGCTTTCTTT. Translated: CASSGDRGAEAFF.